This entry is about one T cell receptor (beta chain). Its antigen is undetermined. UMIs were included in TCR beta cDNA generated by 5'RACE template switching. Reprocessing the 5' RACE reads, TCRdb reports a single entry for every CDR3 protein and omits DNA. The sample totals roughly 180,000 distinct CDR3 sequences. The sample is drawn from a study of T cells expressing NK-cell markers. Findings and caveats of the study: NKG2C+ dominant clonotypes from 5 or 6 donors made up about 1.0-7.5% of CD8+ T cells. These clonotypes also led the CD3+CD56-NKG2C+ fraction in four donors.

Looked up from germline, CDR1 is MRHNA and CDR2 is SNTAGT. The CDR3 totals 15 residues. The chain is built from TRBV6-4 and TRBJ2-1; TCRdb reports TRBD2, a call that lacks DNA to check it against. The clonotype was recovered from a man aged 18 to 69 in good health. What was sequenced was blood T cells: a sorted CD56 or NKG2C T cell subset, CD4+ or CD8+ T cells, or bulk PBMC T cells (not recorded which). The chain's CDR3 is CARQLTGRTDNEQFF.